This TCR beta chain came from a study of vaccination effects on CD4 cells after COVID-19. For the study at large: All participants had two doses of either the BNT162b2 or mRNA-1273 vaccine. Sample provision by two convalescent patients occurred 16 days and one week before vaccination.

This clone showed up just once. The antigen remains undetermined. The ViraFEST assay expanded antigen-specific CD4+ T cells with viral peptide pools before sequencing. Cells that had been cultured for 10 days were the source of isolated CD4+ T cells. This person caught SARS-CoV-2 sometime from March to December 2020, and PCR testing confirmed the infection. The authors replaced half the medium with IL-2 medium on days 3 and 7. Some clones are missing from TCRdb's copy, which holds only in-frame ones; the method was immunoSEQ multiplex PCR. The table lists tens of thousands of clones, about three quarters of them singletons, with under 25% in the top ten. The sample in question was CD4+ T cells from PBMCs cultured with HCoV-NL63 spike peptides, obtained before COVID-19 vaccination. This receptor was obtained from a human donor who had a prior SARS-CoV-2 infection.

In nucleotides, the CDR3 is TGTGCCAGCAGCTTAGCAGGGAACTCCTACAATGAGCAGTTCTTC. Protein sequence: CASSLAGNSYNEQFF. V and J are TRBV7-2 and TRBJ2-1; D unresolved. The CDR3 spans 15 residues. Trimming took 0 bases from V and 0 from J, leaving 6 bases between them. Germline values: CDR1 SGHTA, CDR2 FQGNSA.